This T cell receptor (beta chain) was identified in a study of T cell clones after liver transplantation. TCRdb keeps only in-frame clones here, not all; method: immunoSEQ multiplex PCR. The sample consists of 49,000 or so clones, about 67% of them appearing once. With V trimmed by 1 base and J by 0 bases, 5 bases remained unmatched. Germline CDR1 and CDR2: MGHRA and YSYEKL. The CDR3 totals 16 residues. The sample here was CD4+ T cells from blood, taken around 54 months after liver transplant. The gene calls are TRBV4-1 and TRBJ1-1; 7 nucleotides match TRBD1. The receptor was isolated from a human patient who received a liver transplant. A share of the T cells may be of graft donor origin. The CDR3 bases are TGCGCCAGCAGCCAAGTGCGGGGACAGATGAACACTGAAGCTTTCTTT. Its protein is CASSQVRGQMNTEAFF.